These 27 T cell receptor beta chains were all obtained from the same sample, sequenced in a study of technical replicates of blood from several donors. Sequencing used immunoSEQ multiplex PCR; TCRdb keeps in-frame clones, though not all of them. The repertoire has roughly 64,000 clones, 86% of them found once; the top ten carry approximately 5%. Sequencing input: PBMCs. The receptors come from a human donor in good health. Some clones in this sample may be carry-over from other donors' samples.

The rearrangement uses TRBV27 and TRBJ1-2; possibly TRBD1 for D (6 bases). CDR3 length: 14 amino acids. CDR1 and CDR2 from the germline V gene are MNHEY and SMNVEV (reference sequence). The V and J ends lost 5 bases and 2 bases respectively, with 12 bases between them. The CDR3: CASSPRTENYGYTF. The CDR3 DNA follows: TGTGCCAGCAGTCCAAGGACAGAAAACTATGGCTACACCTTC.

The chain is built from TRBV7-2 and TRBJ2-2; 10 nucleotides line up with TRBD2. CDR3 size: 16 residues. Trimming removed 5 bases from V and 4 bases from J; junction bases left unmatched: 7. CDR1 and CDR2 (germline): SGHTA, FQGNSA. The CDR3 here is CASSPGTSGVTGELFF. The CDR3 nucleotides read TGTGCCAGCAGCCCCGGTACTAGCGGGGTCACCGGGGAGCTGTTTTTT.

The chain uses TRBV29-1 and TRBJ1-2, with a tentative D call TRBD1 (5 bases). Per germline, CDR1 SQVTM and CDR2 ANQGSEA. This CDR3 has 12 residues. V was shortened by 5 bases and J by 4 bases, with 11 bases between the two germline ends. The CDR3 loop is CSVSQGSYGYTF. The CDR3 nucleotides are TGCAGCGTTTCTCAGGGTAGCTATGGCTACACCTTC.

V and J are TRBV5-6 and TRBJ2-5, with D possibly matching TRBD2 (6 bases). This CDR3 has 14 amino acids. Trimming cost V 3 bases and J 5 bases, with 14 bases left between them. From germline, CDR1 is SGHDT and CDR2 YYEEEE. CDR3 nucleotides: TGTGCCAGCAGCTGGGGAGGAACGGGGGAGACCCAGTACTTC. Residues: CASSWGGTGETQYF.

J is TRBJ2-1 and V is TRBV7-7; 12 bases align to TRBD2. With 1 base clipped from V and 9 bases from J, the junction kept 4 bases outside the gene matches. Germline values: CDR1 SSHAT, CDR2 FNYEAQ (reference sequence). CDR3 length: 15 amino acids. CDR3 coding DNA: TGTGCCAGCAGCTTAGATACTAGCGGGGGGTCTGAGCAGTTCTTC. Residues: CASSLDTSGGSEQFF.

The chain combines TRBV5-6 with TRBJ2-5, with TRBD2 as a possible D gene (5 bases). The germline gives CDR1 SGHDT, CDR2 YYEEEE. V was clipped by 0 bases and J by 5 bases, with 17 bases between them. This CDR3 is 16 amino acids long. The CDR3 DNA is TGTGCCAGCAGCTTGGTAGGCAGGTCCACGGGGGAGACCCAGTACTTC. This sequence encodes CASSLVGRSTGETQYF.

V and J are TRBV7-2 and TRBJ2-3; D is undetermined. Trimming cost V 2 bases and J 0 bases, with 18 bases left between them. This CDR3 has 18 amino acids. The germline V gene encodes CDR1 SGHTA and CDR2 FQGNSA. CDR3 nucleotide sequence: TGTGCCAGCAGCTTATTATATCCGACACCCTCAAGCACAGATACGCAGTATTTT. Its protein product is CASSLLYPTPSSTDTQYF.

The DNA for the CDR3 is TGTGCCAGCACCCCGACCGGCGGGGGGGCGGAGACCCAGTACTTC. Translated, it gives CASTPTGGGAETQYF. The chain has TRBV7-2 and TRBJ2-5, with 9 bases fitting TRBD2. V gave up 7 bases and J gave up 5 bases; unmatched junction bases: 11. CDR1 is SGHTA and CDR2 is FQGNSA in the germline V gene. The CDR3 consists of 15 residues.

This chain uses TRBV7-9 with TRBJ1-1; 8 bases agree with TRBD1. Germline values: CDR1 SEHNR, CDR2 FQNEAQ (reference sequence). The CDR3 has 14 residues. Losses at the gene ends were 5 bases for V and 1 base for J; bases not matched to a gene: 3. CDR3 amino acids: CASSATGGNTEAFF. CDR3 bases: TGTGCCAGCAGCGCCACAGGGGGGAACACTGAAGCTTTCTTT.

The count of this clone is one. The J gene is TRBJ2-7, the V gene TRBV27, with 9 bases aligning to TRBD1. Trimming took 6 bases from V and 0 from J; bases not matched to a gene: 6. CDR3 size: 15 residues. The germline gives CDR1 MNHEY, CDR2 SMNVEV (reference sequence). CDR3 protein: CASRTTGGGSYEQYF. The CDR3, as DNA: TGTGCCAGCAGGACGACAGGGGGAGGCTCCTACGAGCAGTACTTC.

CDR3 nucleotide sequence: TGTGCCAGCAGCTTAGGTCCAGGGTACGAGCAGTACTTC. It codes for CASSLGPGYEQYF. The chain links TRBV11-3 to TRBJ2-7, with D possibly being TRBD1 (5 bases). Trimming took off 1 base at V and 4 bases at J, with 8 bases between the two ends. Germline CDR1 is SGHNT and CDR2 is YENEEA. The CDR3 has 13 residues.

The chain couples TRBV2 to TRBJ2-1; D unclear. This CDR3 spans 16 amino acids. Trimming took off 3 bases at V and 0 bases at J, with 12 bases between the two ends. Germline CDR1 SNHLY, CDR2 FYNNEI. The DNA of the CDR3 is TGTGCCAGCAGTGACGCGGCGTTTGGCTCCTACAATGAGCAGTTCTTC. Translating it yields CASSDAAFGSYNEQFF.

This chain connects TRBV27 to TRBJ2-7; D possibly corresponds to TRBD1 (6 bases). This CDR3 region has 14 residues. The germline V gene encodes CDR1 MNHEY and CDR2 SMNVEV (reference sequence). The V and J ends lost 8 bases and 5 bases respectively, with 19 bases between them. Here the CDR3 reads CASQPHRELHEQYF. The CDR3 region has the DNA TGTGCCAGCCAACCCCACAGGGAGCTCCACGAGCAGTACTTC.

This chain links TRBV5-1 with TRBJ2-1; unclear D gene. Germline V gives CDR1 SGHRS, CDR2 YFSETQ. Between the trimmed V and J ends, which lost 4 bases and 8 bases, there was a span of 13 bases. The CDR3 is 13 amino acids. As DNA, the CDR3 is TGCGCCAGCAGCCCTGCTGGTCGGGATGAGCAGTTCTTC. Its protein product is CASSPAGRDEQFF.

The V and J genes are TRBV9 and TRBJ2-1, with 10 bases identical to TRBD2. Germline CDR1 and CDR2: SGDLS and YYNGEE. J lost 10 bases, V lost 4 bases, and 14 bases had no gene match. The CDR3 sequence is 16 residues long. CDR3 nucleotide sequence: TGTGCCAGCAGCCCCTTAGGGACTAGCGTCATGGGAGAGCAGTTCTTC. It is translated as CASSPLGTSVMGEQFF.

This chain uses TRBV7-2 with TRBJ1-2, with TRBD1 as a possible D gene (5 bases). Germline CDR1 and CDR2: SGHTA and FQGNSA. V lost 2 bases and J lost 4, with 17 bases in between. The CDR3 is made up of 16 amino acids. Here the CDR3 reads CASSLWAGIVGYGYTF. The DNA of the CDR3 is TGTGCCAGCAGCTTATGGGCAGGGATAGTAGGCTATGGCTACACCTTC.

This sequence joins TRBV5-1 and TRBJ2-3; tentative D call: TRBD2 (7 bases). This CDR3 contains 14 residues. Germline-derived CDR1 and CDR2 are SGHRS and YFSETQ. V gave up 7 bases and J gave up 3 bases, with 15 bases separating them. CDR3: CASCGGEVTDTQYF. CDR3 nucleotide sequence: TGCGCCAGCTGCGGGGGCGAGGTAACAGATACGCAGTATTTT.

V usage is TRBV5-1 and J usage is TRBJ2-5, with TRBD2 identical over 9 bases. The V gene end was trimmed by 1 base and the J gene end by 2 bases; junction bases not matched to a gene: 3. CDR3 length: 15 residues. CDR1 and CDR2 (germline): SGHRS, YFSETQ. In DNA form, the CDR3 reads TGCGCCAGCAGCTTGTCAGCGGGGGGACAAGAGACCCAGTACTTC. This gives the protein CASSLSAGGQETQYF.

J is TRBJ2-7 and V is TRBV11-2; TRBD1 is a possible D gene (5 bases). The CDR3 extends over 13 amino acids. The V end lost 0 bases, the J end lost 2 bases, and 5 bases lay between the germline ends. From germline, CDR1 is SGHAT and CDR2 FQNNGV. CDR3 in amino acids: CASSLDRAYEQYF. CDR3 nucleotides: TGTGCCAGCAGCTTAGACAGGGCCTACGAGCAGTACTTC.

The chain recombines TRBV19 with TRBJ1-2, with a weak D call TRBD1 (6 bases). The CDR3 is made up of 11 amino acids. Germline CDR1 is LNHDA and CDR2 is SQIVND (reference sequence). Trimming cost V 6 bases and J 7 bases, with 9 bases left between them. CDR3 protein: CASRGRGGYTF. The CDR3 DNA is TGTGCCAGTAGGGGCAGGGGTGGCTACACCTTC.

The chain joins TRBV11-2 to TRBJ2-1, with 11 bases lining up with TRBD1. Germline V gives CDR1 SGHAT, CDR2 FQNNGV. This CDR3 is 17 amino acids long. The trim removed 1 base at V and 10 bases at J, leaving 12 bases unmatched. The DNA of the CDR3 is TGTGCCAGCAGCTTAGTATGGTCGGGGACAGGGGGAATCGAGCAGTTCTTC. As protein: CASSLVWSGTGGIEQFF. The full variable domain, its missing parts supplied by reference TRBV11-2 and TRBJ2-1, is EAGVAQSPRYKIIEKRQSVAFWCNPISGHATLYWYQQILGQGPKLLIQFQNNGVVDDSQLPKDRFSAERLKGVDSTLKIQPAKLEDSAVYLCASSLVWSGTGGIEQFFGPGTRLTVL.

This sequence joins TRBV12-5 and TRBJ2-7; TRBD1 aligns across 7 bases. Looked up from germline, CDR1 is LGHNT and CDR2 is FRNRAP. The CDR3 runs 13 residues. With 0 bases clipped from V and 6 bases from J, the junction kept 2 bases outside the gene matches. The CDR3 sequence is CASGLVGGSEQYF. The DNA of the CDR3 is TGTGCTAGTGGTTTGGTAGGGGGCTCCGAGCAGTACTTC.

This clone was found many times. The chain uses TRBV2 and TRBJ2-1; TRBD2 might be the D (5 bases). Trimming left V 3 bases short and J 4 bases short, with 13 bases between. In germline, CDR1 is SNHLY, CDR2 FYNNEI. There are 15 residues in the CDR3. CDR3 protein: CASSDGETIYNEQFF. The CDR3 bases are TGTGCCAGCAGTGATGGGGAGACGATTTACAATGAGCAGTTCTTC.

V and J are TRBV10-3 and TRBJ2-2; TRBD1 aligns across 8 bases. Germline V lookup: CDR1 ENHRY, CDR2 SYGVKD. Trimming took 4 bases from V and 6 from J; bases not matched to a gene: 7. The CDR3 consists of 15 residues. The CDR3 loop is CAISGRQGMAGELFF. The CDR3 nucleotides are TGTGCCATCAGTGGGAGACAGGGGATGGCCGGGGAGCTGTTTTTT.

The gene calls are TRBV5-1 and TRBJ2-2, with 9 nucleotides matching TRBD2. The junction had 6 bases not matched to a gene; V was cut back by 6 bases and J by 0 bases. The CDR3 loop spans 16 amino acids. Looked up from germline, CDR1 is SGHRS and CDR2 is YFSETQ. CDR3 amino acids: CASKKIAGANTGELFF. The CDR3 DNA follows: TGCGCCAGCAAGAAGATAGCGGGGGCGAACACCGGGGAGCTGTTTTTT. Full variable domain (remainder filled in from reference TRBV5-1 and TRBJ2-2): KAGVTQTPRYLIKTRGQQVTLSCSPISGHRSVSWYQQTPGQGLQFLFEYFSETQRNKGNFPGRFSGRQFSNSRSEMNVSTLELGDSALYLCASKKIAGANTGELFFGEGSRLTVL.

The genes are TRBV2 and TRBJ2-3, with D uncertain. The CDR3 extends over 14 amino acids. V was shortened by 4 bases and J by 5 bases, with 13 bases between the two germline ends. Looked up from germline, CDR1 is SNHLY and CDR2 is FYNNEI. CDR3 loop: CASSASTPGDTQYF. For the CDR3, the DNA is TGTGCCAGCAGTGCCTCAACCCCGGGAGATACGCAGTATTTT.

The chain combines TRBV10-3 with TRBJ2-7; 7 bases are shared with TRBD1. The V gene end was trimmed by 0 bases and the J gene end by 7 bases; junction bases not matched to a gene: 9. This CDR3 spans 15 amino acids. Germline V gene lookup returns CDR1 ENHRY and CDR2 SYGVKD. The CDR3 DNA follows: TGTGCCATCAGTGAGTCTCTGACAGGGACCCTAGAGCAGTACTTC. Translation: CAISESLTGTLEQYF.